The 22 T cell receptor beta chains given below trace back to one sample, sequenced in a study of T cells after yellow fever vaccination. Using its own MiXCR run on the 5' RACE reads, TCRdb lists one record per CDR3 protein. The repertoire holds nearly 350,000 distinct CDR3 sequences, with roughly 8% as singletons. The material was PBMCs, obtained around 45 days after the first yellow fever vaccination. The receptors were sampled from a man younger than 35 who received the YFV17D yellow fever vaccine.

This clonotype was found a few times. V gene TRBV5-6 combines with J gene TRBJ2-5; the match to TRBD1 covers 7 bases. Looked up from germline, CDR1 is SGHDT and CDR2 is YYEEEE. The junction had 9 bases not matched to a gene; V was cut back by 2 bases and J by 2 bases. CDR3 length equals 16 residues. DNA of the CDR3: TGTGCCAGCAGCTTCACAGGGGAAGGAGGACAAGAGACCCAGTACTTC. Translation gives CASSFTGEGGQETQYF.

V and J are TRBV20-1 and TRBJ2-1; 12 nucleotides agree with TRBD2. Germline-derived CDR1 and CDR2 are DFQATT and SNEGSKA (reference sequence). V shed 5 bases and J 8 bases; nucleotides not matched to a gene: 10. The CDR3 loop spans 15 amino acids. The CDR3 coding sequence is TGCAGTGCTGACCATACTAGCGGGGGGCCCCATGAGCAGTTCTTC. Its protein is CSADHTSGGPHEQFF.

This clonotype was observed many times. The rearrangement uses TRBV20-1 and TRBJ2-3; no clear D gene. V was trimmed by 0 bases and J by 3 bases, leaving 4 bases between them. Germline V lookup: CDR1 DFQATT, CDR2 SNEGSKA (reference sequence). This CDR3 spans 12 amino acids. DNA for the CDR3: TGCAGTGCTAGAGAACCTACAGATACGCAGTATTTT. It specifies CSAREPTDTQYF.

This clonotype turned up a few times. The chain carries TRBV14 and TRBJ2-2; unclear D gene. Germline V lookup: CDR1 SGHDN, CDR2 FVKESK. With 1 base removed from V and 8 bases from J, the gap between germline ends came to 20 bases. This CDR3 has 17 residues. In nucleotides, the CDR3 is TGTGCCAGCAGCCAAGTGAGAAGTGGAAAGCATTCAGGGGAGCTGTTTTTT. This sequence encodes CASSQVRSGKHSGELFF.

The CDR3 nucleotides are TGTGCCAGCAGTTCGCTAGCGGGAAAGGCGCAGTATTTT. It codes for CASSSLAGKAQYF. The chain couples TRBV27 to TRBJ2-3; 9 positions match TRBD2. The CDR3 consists of 13 residues. V shed 4 bases, J shed 10 bases, and the junction held 6 bases outside the gene matches. Per germline, CDR1 MNHEY and CDR2 SMNVEV (reference sequence).

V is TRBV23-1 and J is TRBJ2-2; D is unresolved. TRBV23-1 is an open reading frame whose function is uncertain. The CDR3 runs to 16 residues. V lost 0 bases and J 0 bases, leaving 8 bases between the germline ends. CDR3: CASSQSKGPNTGELFF. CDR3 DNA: TGCGCCAGCAGTCAATCGAAAGGGCCGAACACCGGGGAGCTGTTTTTT.

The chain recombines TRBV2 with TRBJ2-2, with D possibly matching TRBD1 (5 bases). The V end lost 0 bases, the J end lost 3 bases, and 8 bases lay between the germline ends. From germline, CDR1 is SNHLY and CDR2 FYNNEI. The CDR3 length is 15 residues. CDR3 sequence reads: CASSEASGYTGELFF. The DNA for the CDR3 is TGTGCCAGCAGTGAAGCGTCAGGGTACACCGGGGAGCTGTTTTTT.

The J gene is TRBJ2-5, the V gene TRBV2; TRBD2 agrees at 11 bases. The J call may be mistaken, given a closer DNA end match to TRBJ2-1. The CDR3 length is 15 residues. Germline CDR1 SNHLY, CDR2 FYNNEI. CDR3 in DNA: TGTGCCAGCAGTGGGGCTAGCGGGGGGCAAGAGACCCAGTTCTTC. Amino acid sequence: CASSGASGGQETQFF.

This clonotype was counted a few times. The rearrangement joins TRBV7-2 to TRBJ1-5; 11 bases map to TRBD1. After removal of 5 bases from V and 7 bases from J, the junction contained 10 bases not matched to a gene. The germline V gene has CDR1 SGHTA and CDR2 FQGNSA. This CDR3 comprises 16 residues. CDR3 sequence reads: CASSQGQGDVRQPQHF. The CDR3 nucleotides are TGTGCCAGCAGCCAGGGACAGGGGGATGTCCGGCAGCCCCAGCATTTT.

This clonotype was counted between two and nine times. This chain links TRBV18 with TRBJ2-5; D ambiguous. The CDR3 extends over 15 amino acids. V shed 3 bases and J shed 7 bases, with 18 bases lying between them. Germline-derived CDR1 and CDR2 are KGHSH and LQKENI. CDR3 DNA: TGTGCCAGCTCACCTCGAGTCGATACGGAAGGGACCCAGTACTTC. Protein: CASSPRVDTEGTQYF.

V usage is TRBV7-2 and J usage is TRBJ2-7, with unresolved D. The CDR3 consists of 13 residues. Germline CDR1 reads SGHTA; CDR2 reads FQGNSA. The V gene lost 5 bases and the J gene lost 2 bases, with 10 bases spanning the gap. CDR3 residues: CASSPQLAYEQYV. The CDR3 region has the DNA TGTGCCAGCAGCCCCCAGCTCGCCTACGAGCAGTACGTC.

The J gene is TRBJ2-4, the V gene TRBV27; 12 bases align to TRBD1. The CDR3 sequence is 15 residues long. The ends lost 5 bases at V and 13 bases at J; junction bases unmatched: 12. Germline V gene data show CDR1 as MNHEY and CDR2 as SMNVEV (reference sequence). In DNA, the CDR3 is TGTGCCAGCAGTCCTACCGGGACAGGGGGCCCGGTCCAGTACTTC. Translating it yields CASSPTGTGGPVQYF.

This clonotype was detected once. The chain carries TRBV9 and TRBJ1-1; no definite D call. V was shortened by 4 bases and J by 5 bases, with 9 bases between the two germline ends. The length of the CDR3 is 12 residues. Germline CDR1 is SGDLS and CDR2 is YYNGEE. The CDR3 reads CASSPIGTEAFF. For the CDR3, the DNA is TGTGCCAGCAGCCCCATCGGAACTGAAGCTTTCTTT.

In nucleotides, the CDR3 is TGTGCCAGCAGTGAAGCGCTTGGCGGTCGGTATGGCTACACCTTC. This translates into CASSEALGGRYGYTF. V is TRBV2 and J is TRBJ1-2; D is uncertain. V dropped 0 bases and J dropped 5 bases, with 13 bases sitting between them. Germline V CDR1 and CDR2: SNHLY, FYNNEI. The CDR3 sequence is 15 residues long.

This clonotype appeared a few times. The CDR3 DNA reads TGTGCCAGCAGTGAAAGCAACTATGGCTACACCTTC. Translated: CASSESNYGYTF. The chain carries TRBV2 and TRBJ1-2; D unclear. Trimming cost V 2 bases and J 2 bases, with 3 bases left between them. Germline V gives CDR1 SNHLY, CDR2 FYNNEI. CDR3 size: 12 residues.

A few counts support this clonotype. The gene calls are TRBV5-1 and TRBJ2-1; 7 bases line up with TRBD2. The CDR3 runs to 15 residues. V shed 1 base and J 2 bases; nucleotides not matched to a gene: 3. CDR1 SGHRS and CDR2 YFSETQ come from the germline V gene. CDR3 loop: CASSLTSATYNEQFF. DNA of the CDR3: TGCGCCAGCAGCTTGACTAGCGCAACCTACAATGAGCAGTTCTTC. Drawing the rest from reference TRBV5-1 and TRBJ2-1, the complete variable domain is KAGVTQTPRYLIKTRGQQVTLSCSPISGHRSVSWYQQTPGQGLQFLFEYFSETQRNKGNFPGRFSGRQFSNSRSEMNVSTLELGDSALYLCASSLTSATYNEQFFGPGTRLTVL.

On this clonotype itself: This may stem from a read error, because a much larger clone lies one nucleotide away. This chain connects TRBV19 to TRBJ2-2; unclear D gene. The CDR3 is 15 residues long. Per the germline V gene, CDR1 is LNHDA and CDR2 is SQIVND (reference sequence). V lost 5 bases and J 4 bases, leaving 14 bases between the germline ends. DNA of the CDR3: TGTGCCAGTAGTTCCCGGATGAGAAGCACCGGGGAGCTGTTTTTT. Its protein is CASSSRMRSTGELFF. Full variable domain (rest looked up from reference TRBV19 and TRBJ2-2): DGGITQSPKYLFRKEGQNVTLSCEQNLNHDAMYWYRQDPGQGLRLIYYSQIVNDFQKGDIAEGYSVSREKKESFPLTVTSAQKNPTAFYLCASSSRMRSTGELFFGEGSRLTVL.

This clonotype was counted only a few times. This chain's CDR3 is CATSLRDNYGYTF. The CDR3 nucleotides read TGTGCCACCTCCCTCCGGGATAACTATGGCTACACCTTC. The chain has TRBV24-1 and TRBJ1-2; no reliable D call. The CDR3 sequence is 13 residues long. The germline V gene encodes CDR1 KGHDR and CDR2 SFDVKD. Trimming removed 9 bases at V and 1 base at J, with 11 bases between.

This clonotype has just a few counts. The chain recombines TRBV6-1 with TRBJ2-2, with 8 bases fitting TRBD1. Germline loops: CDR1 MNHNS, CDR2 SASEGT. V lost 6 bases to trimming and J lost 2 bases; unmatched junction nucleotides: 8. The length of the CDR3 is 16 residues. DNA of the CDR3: TGTGCCAGCAGGCCCCCAGGACAGGGAAACACCGGGGAGCTGTTTTTT. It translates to CASRPPGQGNTGELFF.

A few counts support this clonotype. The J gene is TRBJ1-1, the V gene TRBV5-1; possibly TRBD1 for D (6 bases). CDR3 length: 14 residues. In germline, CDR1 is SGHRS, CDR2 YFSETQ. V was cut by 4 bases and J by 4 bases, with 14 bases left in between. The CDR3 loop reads CASSPHRVGTEAFF. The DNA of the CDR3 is TGCGCCAGCAGCCCCCACAGGGTCGGCACTGAAGCTTTCTTT.

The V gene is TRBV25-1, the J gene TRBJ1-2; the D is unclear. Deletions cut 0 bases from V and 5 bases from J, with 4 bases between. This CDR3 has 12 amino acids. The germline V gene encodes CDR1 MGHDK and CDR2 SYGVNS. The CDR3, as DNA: TGTGCCAGCAGTGAATATGAGTATGGCTACACCTTC. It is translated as CASSEYEYGYTF.

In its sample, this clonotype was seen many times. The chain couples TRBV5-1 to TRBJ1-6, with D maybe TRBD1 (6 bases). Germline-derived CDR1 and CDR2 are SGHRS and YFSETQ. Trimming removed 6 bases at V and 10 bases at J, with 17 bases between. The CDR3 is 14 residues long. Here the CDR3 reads CASTGESGASPLHF. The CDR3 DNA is TGCGCCAGCACAGGGGAGTCGGGAGCCTCACCCCTCCACTTT.